The 2 T cell receptor beta chains below all came from one sample that was sequenced in a study of blood T cells in healthy people across ages. A second about 7 to 12 cycle PCR used barcoded and J-beta primers. TCRdb re-called the 5' RACE reads with MiXCR, one entry per CDR3 protein. Here the sample spans approximately 1.5 million distinct CDR3 sequences, approximately 39% being singletons. The sequenced sample consisted of blood. These TCRs come from a woman between 18 and 29 years old in good health.

The chain combines TRBV21-1 with TRBJ2-7; TRBD1 is the table's D call and was not checked against the DNA. TRBV21-1 is a documented pseudogene. The CDR3 covers 15 residues. The CDR3 DNA reads TGTGCCAGCAGCAAGGGGGAGCAGGGCTACAATGAGCAGTACTTC. Encoded protein: CASSKGEQGYNEQYF.

The chain recombines TRBV20-1 with TRBJ2-7, with D possibly being TRBD1 (5 bases). With 2 bases removed from V and 3 bases from J, the gap between germline ends came to 8 bases. The CDR3 extends over 12 amino acids. Germline assignment: CDR1 DFQATT and CDR2 SNEGSKA (reference sequence). Here the CDR3 DNA reads TGCAGTGCTAGATCCCAGGGCTACGAGCAGTACTTC. Amino acid sequence: CSARSQGYEQYF.